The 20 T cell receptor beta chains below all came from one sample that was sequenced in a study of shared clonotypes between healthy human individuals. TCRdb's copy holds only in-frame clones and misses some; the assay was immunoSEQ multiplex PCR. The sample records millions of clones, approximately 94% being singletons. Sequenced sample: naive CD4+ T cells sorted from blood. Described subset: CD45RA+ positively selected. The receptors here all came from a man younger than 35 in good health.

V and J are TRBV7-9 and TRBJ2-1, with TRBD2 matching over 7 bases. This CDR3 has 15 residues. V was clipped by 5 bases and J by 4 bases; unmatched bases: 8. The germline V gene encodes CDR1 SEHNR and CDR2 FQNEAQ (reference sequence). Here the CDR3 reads CASSPWQRDYNEQFF. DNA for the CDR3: TGTGCCAGCAGCCCCTGGCAGCGGGATTACAATGAGCAGTTCTTC.

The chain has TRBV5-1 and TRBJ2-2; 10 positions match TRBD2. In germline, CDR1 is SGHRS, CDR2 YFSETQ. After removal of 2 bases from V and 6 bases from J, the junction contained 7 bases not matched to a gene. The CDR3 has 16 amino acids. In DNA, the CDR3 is TGCGCCAGCAGCTTCCCCAGCGGGGGGGCACCCGGGGAGCTGTTTTTT. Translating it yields CASSFPSGGAPGELFF.

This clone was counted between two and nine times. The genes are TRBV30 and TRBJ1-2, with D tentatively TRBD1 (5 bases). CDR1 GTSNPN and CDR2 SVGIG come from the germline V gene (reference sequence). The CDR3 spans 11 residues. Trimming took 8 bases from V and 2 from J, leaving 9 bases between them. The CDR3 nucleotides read TGTGCCGTCTGGGGGAACTATGGCTACACCTTC. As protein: CAVWGNYGYTF.

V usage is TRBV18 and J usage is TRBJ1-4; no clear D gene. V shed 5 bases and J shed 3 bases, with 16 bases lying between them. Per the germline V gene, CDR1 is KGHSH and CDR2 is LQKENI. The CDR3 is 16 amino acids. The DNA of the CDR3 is TGTGCCAGCTCATCCTACGTAGTGGCAGCTAATGAAAAACTGTTTTTT. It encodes CASSSYVVAANEKLFF.

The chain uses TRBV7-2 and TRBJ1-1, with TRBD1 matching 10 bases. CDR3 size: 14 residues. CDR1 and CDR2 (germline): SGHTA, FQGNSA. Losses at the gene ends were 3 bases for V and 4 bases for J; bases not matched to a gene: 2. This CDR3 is CASSLDRGTTEAFF. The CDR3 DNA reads TGTGCCAGCAGCTTGGACAGGGGGACCACTGAAGCTTTCTTT.

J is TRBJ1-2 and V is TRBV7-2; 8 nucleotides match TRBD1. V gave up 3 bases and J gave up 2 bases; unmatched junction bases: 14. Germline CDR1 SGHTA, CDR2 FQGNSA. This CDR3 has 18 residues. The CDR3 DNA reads TGTGCCAGCAGCTTGAGTTTGGCTAGGACAGGGAAAAACTATGGCTACACCTTC. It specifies CASSLSLARTGKNYGYTF.

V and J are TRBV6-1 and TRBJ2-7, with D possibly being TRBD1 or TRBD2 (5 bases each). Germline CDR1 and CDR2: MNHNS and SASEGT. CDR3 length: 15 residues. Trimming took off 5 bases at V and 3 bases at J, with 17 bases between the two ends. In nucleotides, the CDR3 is TGTGCCAGCAGTCTGAATACCGGGACCCTCTACGAGCAGTACTTC. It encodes CASSLNTGTLYEQYF.

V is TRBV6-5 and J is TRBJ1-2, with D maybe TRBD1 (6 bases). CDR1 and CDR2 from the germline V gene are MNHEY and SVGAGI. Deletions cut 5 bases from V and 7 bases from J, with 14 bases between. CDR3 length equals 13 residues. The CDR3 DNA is TGTGCCAGCAGTAATCCAGGGGCAGCTGGCTACACCTTC. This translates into CASSNPGAAGYTF.

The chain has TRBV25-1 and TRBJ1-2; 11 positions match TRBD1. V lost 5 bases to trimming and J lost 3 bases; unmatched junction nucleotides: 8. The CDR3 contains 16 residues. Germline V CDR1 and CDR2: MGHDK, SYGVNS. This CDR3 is CASSTHPGQGDYGYTF. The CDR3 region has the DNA TGTGCCAGCAGTACTCATCCGGGACAGGGGGACTATGGCTACACCTTC.

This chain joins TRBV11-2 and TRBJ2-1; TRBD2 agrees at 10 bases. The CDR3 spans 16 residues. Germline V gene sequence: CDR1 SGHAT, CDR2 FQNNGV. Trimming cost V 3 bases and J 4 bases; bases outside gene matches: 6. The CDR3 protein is CASSLPSGGHYNEQFF. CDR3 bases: TGTGCCAGCAGCTTGCCTAGCGGGGGTCATTACAATGAGCAGTTCTTC.

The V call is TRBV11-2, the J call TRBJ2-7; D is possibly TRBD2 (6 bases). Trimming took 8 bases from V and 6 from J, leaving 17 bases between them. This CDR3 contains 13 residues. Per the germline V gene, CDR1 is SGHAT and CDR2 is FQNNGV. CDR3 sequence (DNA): TGTGCCAGCGCCTCGACTAGTCCTTCCGAGCAGTACTTC. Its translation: CASASTSPSEQYF.

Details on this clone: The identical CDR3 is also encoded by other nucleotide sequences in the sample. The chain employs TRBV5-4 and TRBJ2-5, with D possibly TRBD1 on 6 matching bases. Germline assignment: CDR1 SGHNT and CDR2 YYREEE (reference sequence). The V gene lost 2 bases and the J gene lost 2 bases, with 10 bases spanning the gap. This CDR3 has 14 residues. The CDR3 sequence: CASSLRDIQETQYF. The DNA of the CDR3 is TGTGCCAGCAGCTTACGGGACATACAAGAGACCCAGTACTTC.

The CDR3 bases are TGTGCCAGCAGTGAAGCAGCGGCCAGGGCATCTTACTATGGCTACACCTTC. Amino acid sequence: CASSEAAARASYYGYTF. The V and J genes are TRBV2 and TRBJ1-2; D possibly corresponds to TRBD1 (5 bases). V lost 0 bases, J lost 3 bases, and 17 bases lay in between. The length of the CDR3 is 17 residues. CDR1 is SNHLY, CDR2 FYNNEI, per germline.

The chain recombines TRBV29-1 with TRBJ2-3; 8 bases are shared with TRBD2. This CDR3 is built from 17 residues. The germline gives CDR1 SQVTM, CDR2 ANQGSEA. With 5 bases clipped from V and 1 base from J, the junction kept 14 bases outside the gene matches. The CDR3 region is CSVQSGSKGKGTDTQYF. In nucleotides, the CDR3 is TGCAGCGTTCAGAGCGGGAGTAAAGGAAAGGGCACAGATACGCAGTATTTT.

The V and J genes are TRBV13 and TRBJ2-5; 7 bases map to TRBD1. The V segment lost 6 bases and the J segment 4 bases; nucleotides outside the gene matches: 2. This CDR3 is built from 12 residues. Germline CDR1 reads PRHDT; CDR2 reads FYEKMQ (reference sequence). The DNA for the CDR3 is TGTGCCAGCAGAAGGACAGGAGAGACCCAGTACTTC. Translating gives CASRRTGETQYF. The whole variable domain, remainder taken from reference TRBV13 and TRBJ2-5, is AAGVIQSPRHLIKEKRETATLKCYPIPRHDTVYWYQQGPGQDPQFLISFYEKMQSDKGSIPDRFSAQQFSDYHSELNMSSLELGDSALYFCASRRTGETQYFGPGTRLLVL.

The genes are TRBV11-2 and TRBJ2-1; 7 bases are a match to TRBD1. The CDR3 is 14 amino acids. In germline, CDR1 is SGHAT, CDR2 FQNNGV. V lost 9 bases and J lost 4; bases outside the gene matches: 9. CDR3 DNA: TGTGCCAGTATCCGGGACAGAACATACAATGAGCAGTTCTTC. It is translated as CASIRDRTYNEQFF. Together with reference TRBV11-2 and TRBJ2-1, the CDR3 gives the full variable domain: EAGVAQSPRYKIIEKRQSVAFWCNPISGHATLYWYQQILGQGPKLLIQFQNNGVVDDSQLPKDRFSAERLKGVDSTLKIQPAKLEDSAVYLCASIRDRTYNEQFFGPGTRLTVL.

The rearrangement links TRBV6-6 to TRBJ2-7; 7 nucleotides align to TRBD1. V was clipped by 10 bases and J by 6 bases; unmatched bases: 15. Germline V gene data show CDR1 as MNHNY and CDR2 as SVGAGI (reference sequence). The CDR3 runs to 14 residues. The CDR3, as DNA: TGTGCCACCAAGACAGGGTCTGAGTCTTCCGAGCAGTACTTC. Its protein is CATKTGSESSEQYF.

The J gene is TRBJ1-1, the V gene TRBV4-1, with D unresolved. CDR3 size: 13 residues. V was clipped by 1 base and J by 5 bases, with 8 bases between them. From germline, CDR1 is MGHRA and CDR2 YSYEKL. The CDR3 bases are TGCGCCAGCAGCCAAGTTGCAGATACTGAAGCTTTCTTT. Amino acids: CASSQVADTEAFF.

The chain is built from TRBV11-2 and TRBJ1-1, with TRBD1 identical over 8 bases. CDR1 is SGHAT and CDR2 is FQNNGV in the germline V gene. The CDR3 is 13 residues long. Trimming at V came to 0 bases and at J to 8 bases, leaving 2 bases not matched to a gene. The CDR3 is CASSLDRGQEAFF. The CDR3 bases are TGTGCCAGCAGCTTAGACAGGGGGCAGGAAGCTTTCTTT.

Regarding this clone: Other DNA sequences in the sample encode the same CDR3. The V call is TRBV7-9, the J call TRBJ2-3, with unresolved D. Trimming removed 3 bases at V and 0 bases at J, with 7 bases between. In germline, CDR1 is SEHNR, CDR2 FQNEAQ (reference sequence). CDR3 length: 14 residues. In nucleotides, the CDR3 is TGTGCCAGCAGCTTGACTGCTAGCACAGATACGCAGTATTTT. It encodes CASSLTASTDTQYF.